This TCR beta chain came from a study of molecular identifiers for immune sequencing clone quantification. As for the study in general: Replicate experiments divided RNA from roughly 20,000 or 100,000 naive CD8 cells into five parts and sequenced four.

TCRdb recomputed calls from the PCR reads with MiXCR, one row per CDR3 protein. Here the sample spans 490,000 or so distinct CDR3 sequences, about a quarter being singletons. The CDR3 extends over 12 amino acids. Trimming pared 7 bases from V and 0 bases from J, leaving 6 bases between. Germline V gene sequence: CDR1 SNHLY, CDR2 FYNNEI. Study outcomes and limitations: More than 99% of effector molecules, versus under 1% of naive-cell molecules, belonged to clones above 20 RNA copies.

In its sample, this clonotype was seen a few times. Its antigen remains unknown. This sequence originates from a human donor in good health. Some libraries in this study had Jurkat cell RNA spiked in. The genes are TRBV2 and TRBJ1-1; D uncertain. Sequencing was performed on naive CD8+ T cells from blood, with Jurkat cell RNA spiked in. Subset specified: FACS-sorted CD8+CD4-CCR7+CD45RA+ naive T cells. CDR3 residues: CASNIMNTEAFF. In DNA, the CDR3 is TGTGCCAGCAATATCATGAACACTGAAGCTTTCTTT.